This T cell receptor beta chain appears in the sequencing data of a study of blood T cell repertoires in COVID-19. Trimming left V 0 bases short and J 0 bases short, with 9 bases between. CDR1 and CDR2 from the germline V gene are SGHVS and FQNEAQ. There are 15 residues in the CDR3. Some clones are missing from TCRdb's copy, which holds only in-frame ones; the method was immunoSEQ multiplex PCR. There are some 270,000 clones in the sample; 75% to 85% occur only once, and 9.1% lies in the top ten. The specimen sequenced was PBMCs or T cells enriched from blood (not recorded which). This clonotype originated in a woman aged 45-59 years with acute COVID-19. J is TRBJ2-7 and V is TRBV7-8; D unclear. The CDR3 DNA is TGTGCCAGCAGCTTAGCCCTAGGAGTCTCCTACGAGCAGTACTTC. Its protein product is CASSLALGVSYEQYF.